The rows below give T cell receptor beta chains drawn from one sample of a study of a mutant IDH1 vaccine in newly diagnosed glioma. The protocol was immunoSEQ multiplex PCR, while the TCRdb copy is restricted to in-frame clones and leaves out a portion. The sample shows about 50,000 clones, 84% of them seen only once. Their target antigens are unknown. The sample in question was PBMCs, obtained from a glioma patient whose treatment included an IDH1 peptide vaccine. These TCRs come from a woman aged 18-30 years with glioma. Both conserved end residues are part of each CDR3. Each record gives: clone size, J gene, V gene, CDR3 length, D gene, CDR3 protein, CDR3 DNA. D genes are given only for firm matches. Clone size is not always given. Where it is, it says once, few, many or a class for expanded clones.

>NA|TRBJ1-1|TRBV7-7|13|NA
CASSEGLRTEAFF
TGTGCCAGCAGCGAAGGTCTGAGGACTGAAGCTTTCTTT
>NA|TRBJ2-3|TRBV5-4|14|TRBD2
CASSSTLAADTQYF
TGTGCCAGCAGCTCGACGCTAGCGGCGGATACGCAGTATTTT
>few|TRBJ1-5|TRBV10-2|15|NA
CASSDPGHSNQPQHF
TGCGCCAGCAGTGATCCGGGACATAGCAATCAGCCCCAGCATTTT
>once|TRBJ1-2|TRBV4-2|15|NA
CASSQDLNRDYGYTF
TGTGCCAGCAGCCAAGATCTTAACAGAGACTATGGCTACACCTTC
>NA|TRBJ1-2|TRBV21-1|15|NA
CASTQRRVIDYGYTF
TGTGCCAGCACCCAAAGGAGGGTGATCGACTATGGCTACACCTTC
>NA|TRBJ1-3|TRBV6-5|12|NA
CASSSQGTTIYF
TGTGCCAGCAGCTCCCAGGGGACCACCATATATTTT
>NA|TRBJ2-7|TRBV4-3|15|TRBD1
CASSQDLGQGLEQYF
TGCGCCAGCAGCCAAGATCTGGGACAGGGGCTCGAGCAGTACTTC
>NA|TRBJ1-1|TRBV27|16|TRBD1
CASSLSRGQGDLAAFF
TGTGCCAGCAGTTTGTCCAGGGGACAGGGGGACTTAGCTGCTTTCTTT
>NA|TRBJ1-1|TRBV11-2|15|TRBD1
CASSLEQGGNTEAFF
TGTGCCAGCAGCTTAGAACAGGGGGGGAACACTGAAGCTTTCTTT
>few|TRBJ1-1|TRBV18|15|TRBD1
CASSPSGGMNTEAFF
TGTGCCAGCTCACCCTCAGGGGGTATGAACACTGAAGCTTTCTTT
>NA|TRBJ1-4|TRBV2|15|NA
CASSEDLGFNEKLFF
TGTGCCAGCAGTGAAGATTTGGGCTTTAATGAAAAACTGTTTTTT
>few|TRBJ2-7|TRBV25-1|11|NA
CASSVIDEQYF
TGTGCCAGCAGTGTAATTGACGAGCAGTACTTC
>NA|TRBJ1-3|TRBV9|13|NA
CASSVNLGNTIYF
TGTGCCAGCAGCGTCAACCTTGGAAACACCATATATTTT
>NA|TRBJ2-2|TRBV19|13|NA
CASSITDTGELFF
TGTGCCAGTAGTATAACAGACACCGGGGAGCTGTTTTTT
>NA|TRBJ2-7|TRBV6-5|13|NA
CASAQGGRYEQYF
TGTGCCAGCGCTCAGGGGGGCCGCTACGAGCAGTACTTC
>NA|TRBJ2-7|TRBV30|15|TRBD1
CACQGGMRAAYEQYF
TGTGCCTGCCAAGGGGGCATGAGAGCTGCATACGAGCAGTACTTC
>NA|TRBJ1-5|TRBV19|16|NA
CASSIGPGLGNQPQHF
TGTGCCAGTAGTATCGGTCCGGGGCTCGGCAATCAGCCCCAGCATTTT
>once|TRBJ1-4|TRBV4-3|16|NA
CASSQSFGGTNEKLFF
TGCGCCAGCAGCCAGTCTTTCGGGGGTACTAATGAAAAACTGTTTTTT
>medium-sized|TRBJ2-7|TRBV6-5|15|NA
CASSSVDGSSYEQYF
TGTGCCAGCAGTTCCGTAGACGGCAGCTCCTACGAGCAGTACTTC
>NA|TRBJ2-5|TRBV9|15|NA
CASSVSPRSQETQYF
TGTGCCAGCAGCGTAAGTCCTAGAAGCCAAGAGACCCAGTACTTC
>NA|TRBJ2-2|TRBV2|16|NA
CASVRSWESRTGELFF
TGTGCCAGCGTACGCTCTTGGGAAAGCCGGACCGGGGAGCTGTTTTTT
>few|TRBJ2-2|TRBV7-9|16|NA
CASSLPGISNTGELFF
TGTGCCAGCAGCTTGCCGGGAATCTCTAACACCGGGGAGCTGTTTTTT
>NA|TRBJ2-1|TRBV1|11|NA
CTSWGGDEQFF
TGCACCAGCTGGGGGGGGGATGAGCAGTTCTTC
>NA|TRBJ1-5|TRBV4-1|19|NA
CASSQVGVIPGWSNQPQHF
TGCGCCAGCAGCCAAGTCGGGGTAATTCCAGGGTGGAGCAATCAGCCCCAGCATTTT
>NA|TRBJ2-1|TRBV12-5|13|TRBD2
CASRGRFSGEQFF
TGTGCTAGTCGCGGGAGGTTTTCAGGTGAGCAGTTCTTC
>NA|TRBJ2-5|TRBV6-5|16|NA
CASSYSMSGYGETQYF
TGTGCCAGCAGTTACTCGATGTCAGGGTATGGAGAGACCCAGTACTTC
>NA|TRBJ2-2|TRBV6-1|13|NA
CASSELGTGELFF
TGTGCCAGCAGTGAATTAGGTACCGGGGAGCTGTTTTTT